This T cell receptor beta chain was observed in a study of T cell repertoires in cytomegalovirus infection. Study information: Both CMV infection and a matching HLA type were indicated by public TCR beta signatures. Study-wide results and caveats: Dominant in the ex vivo response were TCR beta clonotypes restricted by HLA-C and specific for CMV. Cumulative public TCR beta family frequency identified carriers of CMV plus the relevant HLA.

Each CDR3 protein gets one entry after TCRdb re-called the reads with MiXCR. The sample carries fewer than 850,000 distinct CDR3 sequences, about 27% recorded once. There are a few counts of this clonotype. The target antigen is unknown. The TCR sequence derives from a human donor in good health (CMV status not recorded). Some clones in this sample may be carry-over from other donors' samples. This sample comprised cultured CD8+ T cells from PBMCs, obtained from culture after CMV antigen stimulation.

The CDR3 DNA follows: TGTGCCAGCAGCAACTTCCGGGAGAGGACTAATGAAAAACTGTTTTTT. Amino acids: CASSNFRERTNEKLFF. The chain couples TRBV7-4 to TRBJ1-4; D not resolved. V was pared by 5 bases and J by 2 bases, with 15 bases between. The CDR3 has 16 residues. Per the germline V gene, CDR1 is SGHVT and CDR2 is SQSDAQ.